The 24 T cell receptor beta chains listed next were all sequenced from one sample in a study of shared clonotypes between healthy human individuals. Naive CD8 cells were CD45RO-negative, positively selected for CCR7, excluding terminally differentiated effector memory CD45RA+ cells. The repertoire was sequenced with immunoSEQ multiplex PCR; TCRdb's copy has only in-frame clones and lacks some. Counted here are fewer than 800,000 clones, around 90% occurring once; the ten biggest clones make up approximately 24%. Material: naive CD8+ T cells sorted from blood. These receptors originate from a man younger than 40 in good health.

In this sample, this clone turned up once. The J gene is TRBJ2-7, the V gene TRBV5-1; 8 bases are a match to TRBD1. Trimming removed 0 bases from V and 4 bases from J; junction bases left unmatched: 9. Germline V gene lookup returns CDR1 SGHRS and CDR2 YFSETQ. The CDR3 extends over 16 amino acids. The CDR3 sequence: CASSLVGTGTLYEQYF. CDR3 DNA sequence: TGCGCCAGCAGCTTGGTCGGGACAGGTACATTATACGAGCAGTACTTC.

This clone was recorded at least ten times. Written as DNA, the CDR3 is TGTGCCAGCAGTACCGGGACGCACAATGAGCAGTTCTTC. This translates into CASSTGTHNEQFF. The chain uses TRBV2 and TRBJ2-1, with D perhaps TRBD1 or TRBD2 (5 bases each). V was trimmed by 5 bases and J by 5 bases, leaving 10 bases between them. Germline V gives CDR1 SNHLY, CDR2 FYNNEI. This CDR3 spans 13 amino acids.

V usage is TRBV11-2 and J usage is TRBJ1-1; 8 nucleotides agree with TRBD1. V was clipped by 4 bases and J by 6 bases; unmatched bases: 19. Germline loops: CDR1 SGHAT, CDR2 FQNNGV. This CDR3 is 18 amino acids long. The CDR3, as DNA: TGTGCCAGCAGCTCGATTATACAGGGGGTGGAGGGTTTTGCTGAAGCTTTCTTT. Its translation is CASSSIIQGVEGFAEAFF.

The genes are TRBV7-3 and TRBJ2-5, with 10 positions matching TRBD1. This CDR3 is 17 amino acids long. The germline V gene encodes CDR1 SGHTA and CDR2 FQGTGA. The J segment lost 3 bases and the V segment lost 2 bases, leaving 9 bases of the junction unmatched. CDR3: CASSLGTTGGLEETQYF. The CDR3 coding sequence is TGTGCCAGCAGCTTAGGAACGACAGGGGGCTTAGAAGAGACCCAGTACTTC.

V gene TRBV10-3 combines with J gene TRBJ2-7; no reliable D call. The CDR3 has 11 residues. Trimming cost V 6 bases and J 5 bases, with 8 bases left between them. Germline lookup yields CDR1 ENHRY and CDR2 SYGVKD. The CDR3 bases are TGTGCCATCAGCTCACCTCACGAGCAGTACTTC. Its translation is CAISSPHEQYF.

This rearrangement joins TRBV6-5 to TRBJ2-7; perhaps TRBD1 as D (6 bases). In germline, CDR1 is MNHEY, CDR2 SVGAGI. Trimming left V 6 bases short and J 5 bases short, with 17 bases between. The CDR3 sequence is 14 residues long. DNA of the CDR3: TGTGCCAGCAGCCCCCTACAGGGTTCGCACGAGCAGTACTTC. This sequence encodes CASSPLQGSHEQYF.

This clone was picked up a small number of times. This chain joins TRBV11-3 and TRBJ2-2; 10 nucleotides align to TRBD1. CDR3 length equals 17 residues. After removal of 2 bases from V and 3 bases from J, the junction contained 6 bases not matched to a gene. Germline V CDR1 and CDR2: SGHNT, YENEEA. The CDR3 nucleotides read TGTGCCAGCAGCTTACCCCGACAGGGGGCGGACACCGGGGAGCTGTTTTTT. Translated, it gives CASSLPRQGADTGELFF.

V gene TRBV5-1 combines with J gene TRBJ1-2; TRBD1 is a possible D gene (5 bases). Per the germline V gene, CDR1 is SGHRS and CDR2 is YFSETQ. The CDR3 runs 17 residues. Trimming removed 6 bases at V and 0 bases at J, with 21 bases between. CDR3: CASTTGLSDRANYGYTF. DNA for the CDR3: TGCGCCAGCACCACGGGACTATCGGACCGAGCTAACTATGGCTACACCTTC.

The chain joins TRBV6-6 to TRBJ2-1; D gene ambiguous. Trimming cost V 7 bases and J 6 bases, with 7 bases left between them. This CDR3 region has 11 residues. The germline CDR1 and CDR2 sequences are MNHNY and SVGAGI (reference sequence). CDR3 in amino acids: CASTLANEQFF. The CDR3 region has the DNA TGTGCCAGCACCCTCGCCAATGAGCAGTTCTTC.

The rearrangement joins TRBV5-6 to TRBJ2-1; D ambiguous. Germline CDR1 is SGHDT and CDR2 is YYEEEE. This CDR3 has 12 amino acids. Trimming took 3 bases from V and 4 from J, leaving 5 bases between them. DNA of the CDR3: TGTGCCAGCAGCTGGGAATACAATGAGCAGTTCTTC. The encoded protein is CASSWEYNEQFF.

In its sample, this clone was seen a few times. The rearrangement uses TRBV19 and TRBJ1-1, with 8 positions matching TRBD1. Trimming took 4 bases from V and 2 from J; bases not matched to a gene: 9. The CDR3 totals 16 residues. Looked up from germline, CDR1 is LNHDA and CDR2 is SQIVND (reference sequence). This chain's CDR3 is CASSTDRGSENTEAFF. CDR3 bases: TGTGCCAGTAGTACAGACAGGGGATCAGAAAACACTGAAGCTTTCTTT.

This clone was counted once. This rearrangement joins TRBV29-1 to TRBJ2-7; 10 bases line up with TRBD2. Germline loops: CDR1 SQVTM, CDR2 ANQGSEA. The CDR3 runs 12 residues. The DNA for the CDR3 is TGCGCGTCTAGCGGGAGTTACGACGAGCAGTACTTC. This translates into CASSGSYDEQYF.

The V and J genes are TRBV19 and TRBJ2-7; 7 nucleotides align to TRBD2. The V segment lost 1 base and the J segment 2 bases; nucleotides outside the gene matches: 5. Germline CDR1 and CDR2: LNHDA and SQIVND (reference sequence). The length of the CDR3 is 15 residues. CDR3 sequence: CASSIGREGPYEQYF. CDR3 in DNA: TGTGCCAGTAGTATAGGGAGGGAGGGCCCCTACGAGCAGTACTTC.

The chain uses TRBV27 and TRBJ1-5; TRBD1 is a possible D gene (5 bases). The CDR3 is 15 residues long. Trimming stripped 8 bases from V and 4 bases from J, with 18 bases between. The V gene's germline CDR1 is MNHEY and CDR2 SMNVEV (reference sequence). The CDR3, as DNA: TGTGCCAGCGGAATTGGGACCTCTGGGAATCAGCCCCAGCATTTT. Translating it yields CASGIGTSGNQPQHF.

The rearrangement joins TRBV7-6 to TRBJ2-7, with D tentatively TRBD2 (6 bases). The CDR3 is 18 residues long. V lost 1 base to trimming and J lost 0 bases, with 19 bases between them. Germline V gene sequence: CDR1 SGHVS, CDR2 FNYEAQ. CDR3 residues: CASSLDSSGDLNSYEQYF. The CDR3 DNA sequence: TGTGCCAGCAGCTTAGACTCTTCCGGGGACTTGAACTCCTACGAGCAGTACTTC.

V gene TRBV4-1 combines with J gene TRBJ2-7; unclear D gene. The CDR3 totals 13 residues. The germline CDR1 and CDR2 sequences are MGHRA and YSYEKL. With 1 base removed from V and 4 bases from J, the gap between germline ends came to 8 bases. CDR3 residues: CASSQGGFYEQYF. The CDR3 DNA reads TGCGCCAGCAGCCAAGGCGGATTTTACGAGCAGTACTTC.

This sequence joins TRBV7-2 and TRBJ2-1; no clear D. The CDR3 runs 13 residues. V lost 5 bases, J lost 6 bases, and 11 bases lay in between. The germline V gene has CDR1 SGHTA and CDR2 FQGNSA. The CDR3 sequence is CASSPPLANEQFF. In DNA form, the CDR3 reads TGTGCCAGCAGCCCCCCCCTGGCCAATGAGCAGTTCTTC.

V usage is TRBV28 and J usage is TRBJ2-1; 8 bases line up with TRBD2. The junction had 6 bases not matched to a gene; V was cut back by 5 bases and J by 6 bases. CDR1 MDHEN and CDR2 SYDVKM come from the germline V gene. CDR3 size: 14 residues. CDR3 DNA: TGTGCCAGCAGTCCGCGCACTAGCGGCAATGAGCAGTTCTTC. Its translation is CASSPRTSGNEQFF.

The chain uses TRBV5-8 and TRBJ2-7; possibly TRBD2 for D (5 bases). Germline V gene lookup returns CDR1 SGHTS and CDR2 YDEGEE. The CDR3 loop spans 14 amino acids. Trimming stripped 6 bases from V and 4 bases from J, with 17 bases between. CDR3 protein: CASTPDRRTYEQYF. The CDR3 DNA reads TGTGCCAGCACCCCCGATAGAAGGACTTACGAGCAGTACTTC.

This clone was detected only once. This sequence joins TRBV9 and TRBJ2-7; D not certain. The CDR3 covers 15 residues. Trimming stripped 0 bases from V and 2 bases from J, with 12 bases between. Germline CDR1 and CDR2: SGDLS and YYNGEE. CDR3 bases: TGTGCCAGCAGCGTAGCTTCGGGCGGAACCTACGAGCAGTACTTC. Protein: CASSVASGGTYEQYF. Supplemented by reference TRBV9 and TRBJ2-7, the full variable domain reads DSGVTQTPKHLITATGQRVTLRCSPRSGDLSVYWYQQSLDQGLQFLIQYYNGEERAKGNILERFSAQQFPDLHSELNLSSLELGDSALYFCASSVASGGTYEQYFGPGTRLTVT.

The chain couples TRBV15 to TRBJ2-3, with unresolved D. Trimming stripped 0 bases from V and 1 base from J, with 8 bases between. The CDR3 is 15 residues long. Germline-derived CDR1 and CDR2 are LNHNV and YYDKDF (reference sequence). The CDR3 nucleotides read TGTGCCACCAGCAGAGATACCCCAGGCACAGATACGCAGTATTTT. Translating it yields CATSRDTPGTDTQYF.

The genes are TRBV7-9 and TRBJ1-2; the D is unclear. Trimming shortened V by 1 base and J by 10 bases, and 10 bases separated the two germline ends. The CDR3 sequence is 12 residues long. Germline values: CDR1 SEHNR, CDR2 FQNEAQ (reference sequence). The CDR3 protein is CASSLGQADYTF. The CDR3 DNA reads TGTGCCAGCAGCTTAGGGCAGGCCGACTACACCTTC.

The V and J genes are TRBV10-1 and TRBJ2-7; 7 nucleotides match TRBD2. Per the germline V gene, CDR1 is WNHNN and CDR2 is SYGVQD (reference sequence). CDR3 length: 15 amino acids. Losses at the gene ends were 0 bases for V and 2 bases for J; bases not matched to a gene: 4. The CDR3 protein is CASSESAGAPYEQYF. The CDR3 DNA is TGCGCCAGCAGTGAGTCGGCGGGAGCCCCCTACGAGCAGTACTTC.

The V and J genes are TRBV28 and TRBJ2-2; no clear D. The CDR3 runs 14 residues. Deletions cut 2 bases from V and 6 bases from J, with 10 bases between. Germline V gene data show CDR1 as MDHEN and CDR2 as SYDVKM. For the CDR3, the DNA is TGTGCCAGCAGTTTACCATGGGCCGCCGGGGAGCTGTTTTTT. Its protein is CASSLPWAAGELFF.